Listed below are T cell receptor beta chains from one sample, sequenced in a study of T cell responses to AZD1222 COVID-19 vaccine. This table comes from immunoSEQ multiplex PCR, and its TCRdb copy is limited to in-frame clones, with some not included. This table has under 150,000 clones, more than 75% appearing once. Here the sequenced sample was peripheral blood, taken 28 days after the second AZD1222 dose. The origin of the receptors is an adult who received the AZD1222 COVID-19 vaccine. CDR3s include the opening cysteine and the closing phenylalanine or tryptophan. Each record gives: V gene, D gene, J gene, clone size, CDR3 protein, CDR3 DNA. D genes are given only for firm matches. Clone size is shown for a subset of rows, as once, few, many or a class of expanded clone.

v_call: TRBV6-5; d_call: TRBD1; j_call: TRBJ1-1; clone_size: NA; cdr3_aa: CASTKGDRVITEAFF; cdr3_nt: TGTGCCAGCACCAAGGGGGACAGGGTGATTACTGAAGCTTTCTTT
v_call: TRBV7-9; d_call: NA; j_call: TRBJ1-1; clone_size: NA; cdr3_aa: CASSLYRILNTEAFF; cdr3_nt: TGTGCCAGCAGCTTATATCGGATATTGAACACTGAAGCTTTCTTT
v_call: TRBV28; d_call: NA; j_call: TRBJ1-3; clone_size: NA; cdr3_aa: CASSSADHSGNTIYF; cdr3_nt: TGTGCCAGCAGTTCTGCAGACCACTCTGGAAACACCATATATTTT
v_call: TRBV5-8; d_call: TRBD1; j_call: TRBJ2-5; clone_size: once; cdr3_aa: CASSRDREETQYF; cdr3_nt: TGTGCCAGCAGCCGGGACAGGGAGGAGACCCAGTACTTC
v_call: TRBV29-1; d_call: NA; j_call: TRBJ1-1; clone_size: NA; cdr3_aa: CSVAEGTEAFF; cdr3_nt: TGCAGCGTCGCAGAGGGCACTGAAGCTTTCTTT
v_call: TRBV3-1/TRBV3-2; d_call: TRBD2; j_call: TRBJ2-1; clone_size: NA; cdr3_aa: CASSRGLAFNEQFF; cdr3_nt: TGTGCCAGCAGCCGAGGACTAGCGTTCAATGAGCAGTTCTTC
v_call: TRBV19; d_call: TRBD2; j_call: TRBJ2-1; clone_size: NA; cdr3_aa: CASSGRTYNEQFF; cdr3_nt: TGTGCCAGTAGCGGGAGGACCTACAATGAGCAGTTCTTC
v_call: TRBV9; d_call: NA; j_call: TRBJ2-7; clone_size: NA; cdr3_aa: CASSPVGGAQYF; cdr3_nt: TGTGCCAGCAGCCCAGTGGGGGGAGCGCAGTACTTC
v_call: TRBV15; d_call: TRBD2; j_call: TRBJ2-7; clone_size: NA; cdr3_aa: CATSRDPGGGLEQYF; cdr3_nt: TGTGCCACCAGCAGAGATCCCGGCGGGGGACTCGAGCAGTACTTC
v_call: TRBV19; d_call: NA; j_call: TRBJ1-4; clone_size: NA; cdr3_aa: CASSEGQAENEKLFF; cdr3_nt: TGTGCCAGTAGTGAGGGACAAGCAGAGAATGAAAAACTGTTTTTT
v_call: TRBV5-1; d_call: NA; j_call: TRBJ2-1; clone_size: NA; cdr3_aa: CASSLAPEGNEQFF; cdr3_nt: TGCGCCAGCAGCTTGGCCCCGGAGGGTAACGAGCAGTTCTTC
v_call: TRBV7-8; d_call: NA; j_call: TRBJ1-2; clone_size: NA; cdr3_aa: CASSPDGPYGYTF; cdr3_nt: TGTGCCAGCAGCCCGGACGGACCCTATGGCTACACCTTC
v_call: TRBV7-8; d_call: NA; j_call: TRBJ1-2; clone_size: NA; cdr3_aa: CASSLDPTVGYGYTF; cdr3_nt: TGTGCCAGCAGCTTAGACCCAACGGTCGGCTATGGCTACACCTTC
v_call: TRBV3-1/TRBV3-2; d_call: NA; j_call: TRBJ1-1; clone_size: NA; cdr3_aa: CASSQQGRAEAFF; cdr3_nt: TGTGCCAGCAGCCAACAGGGTCGGGCTGAAGCTTTCTTT
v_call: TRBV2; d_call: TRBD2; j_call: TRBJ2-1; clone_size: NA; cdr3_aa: CASTEGTSGGEGEQFF; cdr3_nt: TGTGCCAGCACAGAGGGGACTAGCGGGGGGGAAGGTGAGCAGTTCTTC
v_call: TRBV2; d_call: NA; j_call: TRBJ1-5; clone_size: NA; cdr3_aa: CASLPGGAGNQPQHF; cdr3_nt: TGTGCCAGCCTTCCGGGGGGCGCGGGGAATCAGCCCCAGCATTTT
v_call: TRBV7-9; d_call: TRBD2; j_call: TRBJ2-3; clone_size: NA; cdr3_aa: CASSLSSGGVNTQYF; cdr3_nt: TGTGCCAGCAGCTTGAGTAGCGGGGGGGTAAATACGCAGTATTTT
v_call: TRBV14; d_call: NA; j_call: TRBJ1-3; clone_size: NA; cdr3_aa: CASSPWGTLSGNTIYF; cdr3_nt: TGTGCCAGCAGCCCCTGGGGGACGCTCTCTGGAAACACCATATATTTT
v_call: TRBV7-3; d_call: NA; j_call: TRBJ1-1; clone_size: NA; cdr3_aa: CASSSGTPGTEAFF; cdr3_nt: TGTGCCAGCAGCTCCGGGACACCGGGGACTGAAGCTTTCTTT
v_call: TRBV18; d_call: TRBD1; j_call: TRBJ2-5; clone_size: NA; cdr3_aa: CASSPLDRIEPYF; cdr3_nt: TGTGCCAGCTCACCATTGGACAGGATAGAGCCATACTTC
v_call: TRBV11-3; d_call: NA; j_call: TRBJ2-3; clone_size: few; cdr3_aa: CASSPDSYNTDTQYF; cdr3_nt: TGTGCCAGCAGCCCGGACAGCTATAACACAGATACGCAGTATTTT
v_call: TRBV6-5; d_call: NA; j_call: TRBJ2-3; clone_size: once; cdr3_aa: CASSRGAGDTQYF; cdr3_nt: TGTGCCAGCAGTCGGGGGGCGGGAGATACGCAGTATTTT
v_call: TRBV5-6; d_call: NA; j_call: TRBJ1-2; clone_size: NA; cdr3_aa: CASSLGVNNYGYTF; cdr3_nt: TGTGCCAGCAGCTTGGGCGTAAATAACTATGGCTACACCTTC
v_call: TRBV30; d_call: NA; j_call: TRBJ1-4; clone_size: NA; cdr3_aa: CAWREPARNEKLFF; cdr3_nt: TGTGCCTGGAGAGAACCCGCTCGGAATGAAAAACTGTTTTTT
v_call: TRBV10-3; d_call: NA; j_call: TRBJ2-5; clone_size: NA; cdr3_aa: CAISARAEETQYF; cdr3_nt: TGTGCCATCAGCGCTCGGGCGGAAGAGACCCAGTACTTC
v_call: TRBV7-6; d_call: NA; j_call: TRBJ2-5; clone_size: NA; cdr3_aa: CASSLEGRGETQYF; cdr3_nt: TGTGCCAGCAGCTTAGAGGGCAGGGGAGAGACCCAGTACTTC
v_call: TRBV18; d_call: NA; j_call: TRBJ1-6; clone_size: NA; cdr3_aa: CASSPYNSPLHF; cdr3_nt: TGTGCCAGCTCACCGTACAATTCACCCCTCCACTTT
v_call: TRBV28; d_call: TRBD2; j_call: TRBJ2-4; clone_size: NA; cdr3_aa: CASRPLAGGTKNIQYF; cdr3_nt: TGTGCCAGCAGACCCCTAGCGGGGGGTACCAAAAACATTCAGTACTTC
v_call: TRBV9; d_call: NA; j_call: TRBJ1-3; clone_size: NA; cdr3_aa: CASSGINGNTIYF; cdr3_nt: TGTGCCAGCAGCGGAATAAATGGAAACACCATATATTTT
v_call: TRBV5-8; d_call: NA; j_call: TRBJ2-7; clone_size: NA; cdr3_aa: CASSSGQLYEQYF; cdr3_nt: TGTGCCAGCAGCTCCGGACAGCTCTACGAGCAGTACTTC
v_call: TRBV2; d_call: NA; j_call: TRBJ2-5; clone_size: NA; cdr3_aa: CASSPTDSQETQYF; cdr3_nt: TGTGCCAGCAGCCCAACGGACAGTCAAGAGACCCAGTACTTC
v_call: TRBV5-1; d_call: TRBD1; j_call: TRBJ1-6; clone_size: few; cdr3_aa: CASSRPDRVNSPLHF; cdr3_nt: TGCGCCAGCAGCCGCCCGGACAGGGTTAATTCACCCCTCCACTTT
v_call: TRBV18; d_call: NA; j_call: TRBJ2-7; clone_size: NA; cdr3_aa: CASSPRDSNSYEQYF; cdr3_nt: TGTGCCAGCTCACCGAGGGACTCGAACTCCTACGAGCAGTACTTC
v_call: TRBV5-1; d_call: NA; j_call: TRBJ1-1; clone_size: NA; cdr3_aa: CASSLGPGTEAFF; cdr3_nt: TGCGCCAGCAGCTTGGGGCCGGGGACTGAAGCTTTCTTT
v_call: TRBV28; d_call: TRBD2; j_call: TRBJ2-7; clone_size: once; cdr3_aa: CASSRAGTVSYEQYF; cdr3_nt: TGTGCCAGCAGCCGAGCGGGGACTGTCTCCTACGAGCAGTACTTC
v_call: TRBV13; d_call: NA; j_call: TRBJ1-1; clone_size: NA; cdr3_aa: CASSLNTEAFF; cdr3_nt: TGTGCCAGCAGCTTAAACACTGAAGCTTTCTTT
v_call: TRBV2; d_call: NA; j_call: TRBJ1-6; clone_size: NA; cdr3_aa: CASSDTGINSPLHF; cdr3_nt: TGTGCCAGCAGTGATACAGGGATTAATTCACCCCTCCACTTT
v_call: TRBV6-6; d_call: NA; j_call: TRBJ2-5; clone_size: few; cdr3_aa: CASSYPLVWETQYF; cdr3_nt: TGTGCCAGCAGTTACCCACTAGTTTGGGAGACCCAGTACTTC
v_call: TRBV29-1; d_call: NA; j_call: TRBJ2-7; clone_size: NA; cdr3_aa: CSVVHNYEQYF; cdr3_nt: TGCAGCGTCGTACATAACTACGAGCAGTACTTC
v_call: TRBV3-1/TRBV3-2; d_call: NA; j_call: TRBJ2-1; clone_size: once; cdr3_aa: CASSQEPRSYNEQFF; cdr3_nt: TGTGCCAGCAGCCAAGAGCCCCGATCCTACAATGAGCAGTTCTTC
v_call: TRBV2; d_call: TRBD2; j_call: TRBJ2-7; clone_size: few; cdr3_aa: CASKPSGTYEQYF; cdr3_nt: TGTGCCAGCAAGCCTAGCGGGACCTACGAGCAGTACTTC
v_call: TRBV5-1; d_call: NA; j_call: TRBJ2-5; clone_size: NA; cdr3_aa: CASSLDTGVETQYF; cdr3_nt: TGCGCCAGCAGCTTGGATACCGGGGTTGAGACCCAGTACTTC
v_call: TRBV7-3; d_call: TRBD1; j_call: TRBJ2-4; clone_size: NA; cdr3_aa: CASSRETGNIQYF; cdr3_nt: TGTGCCAGCAGCCGAGAGACAGGGAACATTCAGTACTTC
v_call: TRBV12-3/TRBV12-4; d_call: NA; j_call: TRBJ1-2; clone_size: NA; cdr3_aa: CASSLGVSYGYTF; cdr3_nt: TGTGCCAGCAGTTTGGGGGTTAGCTATGGCTACACCTTC
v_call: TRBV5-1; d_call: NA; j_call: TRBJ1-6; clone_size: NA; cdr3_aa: CASSVTGRGENSPLHF; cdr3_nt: TGCGCCAGCAGCGTTACAGGGAGGGGAGAAAATTCACCCCTCCACTTT
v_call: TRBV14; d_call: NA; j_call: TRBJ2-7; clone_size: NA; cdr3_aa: CASSPLGRSSYEQYF; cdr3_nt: TGTGCCAGCAGCCCCCTGGGGAGGTCTTCCTACGAGCAGTACTTC
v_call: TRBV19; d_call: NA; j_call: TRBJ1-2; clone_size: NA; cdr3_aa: CASSSWKGIYGYTF; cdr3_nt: TGTGCCAGTAGTTCCTGGAAAGGCATCTATGGCTACACCTTC
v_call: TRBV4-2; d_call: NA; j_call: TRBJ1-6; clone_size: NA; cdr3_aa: CASSQDNQRTYNSPLHF; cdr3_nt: TGTGCCAGCAGCCAAGACAACCAGAGGACTTATAATTCACCCCTCCACTTT
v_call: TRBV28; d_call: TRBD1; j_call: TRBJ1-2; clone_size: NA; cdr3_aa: CASLRPGQGEGYTF; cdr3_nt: TGTGCCAGTCTTCGTCCGGGACAGGGGGAAGGCTACACCTTC
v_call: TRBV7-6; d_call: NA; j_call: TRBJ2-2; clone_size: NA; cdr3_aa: CASSPPLNTGELFF; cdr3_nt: TGTGCCAGCAGCCCGCCACTTAACACCGGGGAGCTGTTTTTT
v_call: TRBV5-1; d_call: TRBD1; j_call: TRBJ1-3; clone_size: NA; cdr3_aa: CASSSGQGGDGNTIYF; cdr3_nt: TGCGCCAGCAGCTCCGGACAGGGTGGGGATGGAAACACCATATATTTT
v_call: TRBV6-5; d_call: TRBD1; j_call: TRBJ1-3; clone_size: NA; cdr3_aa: CATRTGGFGNTIYF; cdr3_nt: TGTGCCACCCGGACAGGGGGCTTTGGAAACACCATATATTTT
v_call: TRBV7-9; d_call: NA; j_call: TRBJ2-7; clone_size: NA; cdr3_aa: CASSLTPPYEQYF; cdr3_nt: TGTGCCAGCAGCCTTACACCCCCCTACGAGCAGTACTTC
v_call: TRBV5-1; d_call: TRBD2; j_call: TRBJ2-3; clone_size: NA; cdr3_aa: CASSPTGGPTDTQYF; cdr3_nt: TGCGCCAGCAGTCCAACGGGGGGGCCCACAGATACGCAGTATTTT
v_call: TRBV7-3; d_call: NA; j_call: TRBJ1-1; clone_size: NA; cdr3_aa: CASSTSMNTEAFF; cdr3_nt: TGTGCCAGCAGCACCTCGATGAACACTGAAGCTTTCTTT